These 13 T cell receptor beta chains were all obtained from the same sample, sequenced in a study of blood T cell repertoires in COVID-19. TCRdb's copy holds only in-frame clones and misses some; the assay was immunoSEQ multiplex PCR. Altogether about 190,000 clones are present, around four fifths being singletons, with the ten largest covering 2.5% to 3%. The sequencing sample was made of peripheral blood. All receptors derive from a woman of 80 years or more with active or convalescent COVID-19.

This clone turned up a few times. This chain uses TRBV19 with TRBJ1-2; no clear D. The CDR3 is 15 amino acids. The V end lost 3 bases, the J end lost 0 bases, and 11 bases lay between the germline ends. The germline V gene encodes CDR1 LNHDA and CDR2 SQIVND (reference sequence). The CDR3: CASSIVAVTNYGYTF. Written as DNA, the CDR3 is TGTGCCAGTAGTATTGTGGCAGTGACTAACTATGGCTACACCTTC.

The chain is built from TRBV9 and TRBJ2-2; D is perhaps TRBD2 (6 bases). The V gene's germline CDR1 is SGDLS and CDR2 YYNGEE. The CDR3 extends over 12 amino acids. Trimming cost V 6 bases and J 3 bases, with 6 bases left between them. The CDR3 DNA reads TGTGCCAGCACGGGGGACACCGGGGAGCTGTTTTTT. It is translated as CASTGDTGELFF.

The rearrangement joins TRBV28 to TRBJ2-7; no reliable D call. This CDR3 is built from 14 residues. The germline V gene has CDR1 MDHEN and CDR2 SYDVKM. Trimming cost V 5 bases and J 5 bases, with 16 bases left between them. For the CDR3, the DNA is TGTGCCAGCAGTCAACCGGCTAGTTCCCACGAGCAGTACTTC. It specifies CASSQPASSHEQYF.

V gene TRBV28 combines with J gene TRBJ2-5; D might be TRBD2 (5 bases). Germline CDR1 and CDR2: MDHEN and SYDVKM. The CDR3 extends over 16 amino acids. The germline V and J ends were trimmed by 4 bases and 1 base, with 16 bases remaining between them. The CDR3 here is CASSSLPGWAQETQYF. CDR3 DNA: TGTGCCAGCAGTTCTCTCCCGGGGTGGGCCCAAGAGACCCAGTACTTC.

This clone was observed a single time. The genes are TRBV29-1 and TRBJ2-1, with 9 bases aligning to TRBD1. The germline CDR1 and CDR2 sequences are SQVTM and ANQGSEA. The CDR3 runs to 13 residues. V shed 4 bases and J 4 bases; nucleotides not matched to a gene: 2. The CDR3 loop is CSVGDRAYNEQFF. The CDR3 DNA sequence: TGCAGCGTTGGGGACAGGGCGTACAATGAGCAGTTCTTC.

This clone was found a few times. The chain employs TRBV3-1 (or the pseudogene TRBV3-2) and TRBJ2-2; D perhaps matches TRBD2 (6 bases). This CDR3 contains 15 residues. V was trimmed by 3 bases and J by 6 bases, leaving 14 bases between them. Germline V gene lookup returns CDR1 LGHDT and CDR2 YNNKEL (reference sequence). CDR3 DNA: TGTGCCAGCAGCCAGTTGGGTAGCGGTGCCGGGGAGCTGTTTTTT. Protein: CASSQLGSGAGELFF.

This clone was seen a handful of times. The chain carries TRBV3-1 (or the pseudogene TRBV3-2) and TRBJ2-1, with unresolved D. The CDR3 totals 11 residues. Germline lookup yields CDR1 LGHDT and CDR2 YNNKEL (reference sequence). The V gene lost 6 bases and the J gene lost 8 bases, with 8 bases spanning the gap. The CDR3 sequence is CASRLRYEQFF. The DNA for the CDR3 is TGTGCCAGCAGACTAAGGTATGAGCAGTTCTTC.

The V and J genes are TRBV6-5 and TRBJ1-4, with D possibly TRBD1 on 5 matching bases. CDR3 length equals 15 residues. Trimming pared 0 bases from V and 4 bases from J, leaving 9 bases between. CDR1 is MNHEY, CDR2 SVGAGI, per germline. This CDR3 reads CASSYSQGRNEKLFF. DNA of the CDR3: TGTGCCAGCAGTTACTCGCAGGGCCGTAATGAAAAACTGTTTTTT.

This CDR3 reads CASSLRQDYGYTF. The CDR3 DNA reads as TGTGCCAGCAGTTTAAGACAGGACTATGGCTACACCTTC. The gene calls are TRBV12-3 or TRBV12-4 and TRBJ1-2; D possibly corresponds to TRBD1 (6 bases). This CDR3 contains 13 residues. Trimming cost V 2 bases and J 3 bases, with 7 bases left between them.

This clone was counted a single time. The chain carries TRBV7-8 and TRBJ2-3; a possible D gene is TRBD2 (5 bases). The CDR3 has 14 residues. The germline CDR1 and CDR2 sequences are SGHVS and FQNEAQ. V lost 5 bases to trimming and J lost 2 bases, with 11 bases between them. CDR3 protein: CASSQGRYTDTQYF. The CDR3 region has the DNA TGTGCCAGCAGCCAAGGGAGATACACAGATACGCAGTATTTT.

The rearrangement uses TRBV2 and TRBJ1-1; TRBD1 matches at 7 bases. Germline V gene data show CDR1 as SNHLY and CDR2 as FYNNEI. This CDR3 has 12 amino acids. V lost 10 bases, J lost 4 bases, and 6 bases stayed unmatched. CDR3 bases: TGTGCCACCAGACAGGGCTTCACTGAAGCTTTCTTT. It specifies CATRQGFTEAFF.

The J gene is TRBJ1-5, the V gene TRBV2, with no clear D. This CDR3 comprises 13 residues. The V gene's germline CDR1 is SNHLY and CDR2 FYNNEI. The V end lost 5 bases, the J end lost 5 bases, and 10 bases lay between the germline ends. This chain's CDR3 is CASSFDGDQPQHF. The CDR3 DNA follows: TGTGCCAGCAGTTTTGACGGAGATCAGCCCCAGCATTTT.

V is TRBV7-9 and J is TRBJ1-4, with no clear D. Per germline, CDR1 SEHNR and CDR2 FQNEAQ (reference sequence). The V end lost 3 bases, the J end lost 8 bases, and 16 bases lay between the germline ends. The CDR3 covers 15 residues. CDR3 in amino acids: CASSFVDGEGEKLFF. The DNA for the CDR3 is TGTGCCAGCAGCTTCGTGGACGGGGAAGGAGAAAAACTGTTTTTT.